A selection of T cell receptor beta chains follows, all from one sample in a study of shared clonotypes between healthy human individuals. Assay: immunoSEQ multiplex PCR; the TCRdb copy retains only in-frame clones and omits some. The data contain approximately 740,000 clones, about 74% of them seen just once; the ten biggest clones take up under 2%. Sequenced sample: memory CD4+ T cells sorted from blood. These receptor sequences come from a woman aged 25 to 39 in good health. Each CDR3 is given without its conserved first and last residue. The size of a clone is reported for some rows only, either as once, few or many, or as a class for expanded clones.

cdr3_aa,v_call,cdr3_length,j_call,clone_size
ASSPSRAGAHNEQF,TRBV7-3,14,TRBJ2-1,once
AWSVKGWVQPQH,TRBV30,12,TRBJ1-5,NA
ASSIDSTGGYQPQH,TRBV19,14,TRBJ1-5,NA
ASSSDRAESYNEQF,TRBV19,14,TRBJ2-1,NA
AWDRVASEATGELF,TRBV30,14,TRBJ2-2,NA
ASSLDSSSYNEQF,TRBV5-1,13,TRBJ2-1,NA
AISESEGLVSEQF,TRBV10-3,13,TRBJ2-1,NA
ASRPGQALEKLF,TRBV28,12,TRBJ1-4,once
ASTSLPSVGQGKSRNTEAF,TRBV28,19,TRBJ1-1,once
ASSQDWGQPSY,TRBV14,11,TRBJ2-5,NA
AWTARDRDLNEQF,TRBV30,13,TRBJ2-1,few
ASSFNPSGGSGANVLT,TRBV7-3,16,TRBJ2-6,NA
ASSALQTSGRGTDTQY,TRBV25-1,16,TRBJ2-3,NA
ASRKGGGEQF,TRBV2,10,TRBJ2-1,NA
ASSLAGGREETQY,TRBV5-1,13,TRBJ2-5,NA